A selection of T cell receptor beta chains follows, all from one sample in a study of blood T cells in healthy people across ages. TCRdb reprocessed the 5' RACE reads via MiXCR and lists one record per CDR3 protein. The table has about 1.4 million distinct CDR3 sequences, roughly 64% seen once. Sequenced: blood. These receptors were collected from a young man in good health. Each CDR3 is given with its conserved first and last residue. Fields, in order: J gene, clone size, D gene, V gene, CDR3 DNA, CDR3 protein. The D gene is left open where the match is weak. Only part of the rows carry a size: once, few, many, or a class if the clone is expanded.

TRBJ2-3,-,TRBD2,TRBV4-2,TGTGCCAGCAGCCGTGCGACTAGCGCGAGCACAGATACGCAGTATTTT,CASSRATSASTDTQYF
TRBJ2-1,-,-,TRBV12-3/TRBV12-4,TGTGCCAGCACCGCTTCAGGGAAAGTAGGTTACAATGAGCAGTTCTTC,CASTASGKVGYNEQFF
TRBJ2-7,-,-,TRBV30,TGTGCCTGGAGTGAAGGGCGTCCCTACGAGCAGTACTTC,CAWSEGRPYEQYF
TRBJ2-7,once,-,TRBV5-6,TGTGCCAGCAGCCGGGGGACAGTTTGGTTCTACGAGCAGTACTTC,CASSRGTVWFYEQYF
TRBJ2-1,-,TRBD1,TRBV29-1,TGCAGCGTTGCGGGACAGGCCTACAATGAGCAGTTCTTC,CSVAGQAYNEQFF
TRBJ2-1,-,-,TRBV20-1,TGCAGTGTGGGGCGGCGGATCAACAATGAGCAGTTCTTC,CSVGRRINNEQFF
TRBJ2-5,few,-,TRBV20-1,TGCAGTGCTAAACCAAACGAACCGGGACCGCCGGAGACCCAGTACTTC,CSAKPNEPGPPETQYF
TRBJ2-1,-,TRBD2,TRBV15,TGTGCCACCAGCGTGAGTGCGGGGGGGTACAATGAGCAGTTCTTC,CATSVSAGGYNEQFF
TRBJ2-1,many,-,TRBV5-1,TGCGCCAGCAGCTTGGATCGAGGCAATGAGCAGTTCTTC,CASSLDRGNEQFF
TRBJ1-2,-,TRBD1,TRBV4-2,TGTGCCAGCAGCCAAGGGACAGGTGGGGCGGACTATGGCTACACCTTC,CASSQGTGGADYGYTF
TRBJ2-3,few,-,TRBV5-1,TGCGCCAGCAGCTTGGACACAGGCTCGAGCACAGATACGCAGTATTTT,CASSLDTGSSTDTQYF
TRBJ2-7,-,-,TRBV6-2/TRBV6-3,TGTGCCAGCAGTACCGACCTGACAGGATCCTACGAGCAGTACTTC,CASSTDLTGSYEQYF
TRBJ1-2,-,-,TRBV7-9,TGTGCCAGCAGCAATTCCGGGACGCAGCATTTCTATGGCTACACCTTC,CASSNSGTQHFYGYTF
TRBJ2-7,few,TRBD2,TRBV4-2,TGTGCCAGCAGCCAAATTCTAGCGGGAGTCTACGAGCAGTACTTC,CASSQILAGVYEQYF
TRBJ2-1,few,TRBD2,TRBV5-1,TGCGCCAGCAGCTTGTGGACTAGCGGGAGGGAACTTTACAATGAGCAGTTCTTC,CASSLWTSGRELYNEQFF
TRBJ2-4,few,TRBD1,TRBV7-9,TGTGCCAGCAGCCCAAGGACAGGCCCCTATGACATTCAGTACTTC,CASSPRTGPYDIQYF
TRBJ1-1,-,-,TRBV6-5,TGTGCCAGCAAACCGGGACTAGAAAACACTGAAGCTTTCTTT,CASKPGLENTEAFF
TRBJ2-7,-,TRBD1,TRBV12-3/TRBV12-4,TGTGCCAGCAGTACACAGGGGGCTATTTCTTACGAGCAGTACTTC,CASSTQGAISYEQYF
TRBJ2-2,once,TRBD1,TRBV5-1,TGCGCCAGCAGCTACGACAGGGGTGGAGGAACCGGGGAGCTGTTTTTT,CASSYDRGGGTGELFF
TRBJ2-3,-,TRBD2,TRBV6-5,TGTGCCAGCAATTCTCTGCGGGGGGAAGATACGCAGTATTTT,CASNSLRGEDTQYF
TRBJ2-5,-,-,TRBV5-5,TGTGCCAGCAGCTTCCTGACGGACAGTCAAGAGACCCAGTACTTC,CASSFLTDSQETQYF
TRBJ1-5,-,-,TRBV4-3,TGCGCCAGCAGCCAAGATTTAGGAGTCAATCAGCCCCAGCATTTT,CASSQDLGVNQPQHF
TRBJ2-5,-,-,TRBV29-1,TGCAGCGTTGTACAGTGGGAATCCCAAGAGACCCAGTACTTC,CSVVQWESQETQYF
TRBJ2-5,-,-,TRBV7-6,TGTGCCAGCAGGCAATTAGGCACAGGGCGCTACAGAGAGACCCAGTACTTC,CASRQLGTGRYRETQYF
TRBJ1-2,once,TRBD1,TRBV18,TGTGCCAGCTCACCTAGGGCAGGGGGAATGCATGGCTACACCTTC,CASSPRAGGMHGYTF
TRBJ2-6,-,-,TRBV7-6,TGTGCCAGCAGCTTTACAGGCCTTGCCTCTGGGGCCAACGTCCTGACTTTC,CASSFTGLASGANVLTF
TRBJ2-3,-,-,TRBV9,TGTGCCAGCAGCGTAAGGGACACAGATACGCAGTATTTT,CASSVRDTDTQYF
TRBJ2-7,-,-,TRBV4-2,TGTGCCAGCAGCCAAGACTGGGGGACCTCCTACGAGCAGTACTTC,CASSQDWGTSYEQYF
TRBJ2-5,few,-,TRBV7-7,TGTGCTAGCAGCTTCATTGCCGGCGAGACCCAGTACTTC,CASSFIAGETQYF
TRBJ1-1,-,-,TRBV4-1,TGCGCCAGCAGCCAGGGGGAGGGGGGGTTGAACACTGAAGCTTTCTTT,CASSQGEGGLNTEAFF
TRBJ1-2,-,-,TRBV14,TGTGCCAGCAGCCAAGCTAACAGGGTCGGAAATGGCTACACCTTC,CASSQANRVGNGYTF
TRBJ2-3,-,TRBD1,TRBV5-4,TGTGCCAGCAGCTCCAGACAGGGTCAGACAGATACGCAGTATTTT,CASSSRQGQTDTQYF
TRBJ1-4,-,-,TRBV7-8,TGTGCCAGCAGCGCCCTAGGGACAACTAATGAAAAACTGTTTTTT,CASSALGTTNEKLFF
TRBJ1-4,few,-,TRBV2,TGTGCCAGCAGGAGGGGCGGGGGCAGAGCAACTAATGAAAAACTGTTTTTT,CASRRGGGRATNEKLFF
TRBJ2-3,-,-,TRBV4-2,TGTGCCAGCAGCACCACTGGCACAGATACGCAGTATTTT,CASSTTGTDTQYF
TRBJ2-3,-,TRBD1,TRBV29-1,TGCAGCGTTGGGACAGGCCGAAGAACAGATACGCAGTATTTT,CSVGTGRRTDTQYF
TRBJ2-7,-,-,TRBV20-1,TGCAGTGCTAGAGATCTTAAAGCTTATAAGGACGAGCAGTACTTC,CSARDLKAYKDEQYF
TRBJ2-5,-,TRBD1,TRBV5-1,TGCGCCAGCAGCCTCGGACAGGGCTTCCAAGAGACCCAGTACTTC,CASSLGQGFQETQYF
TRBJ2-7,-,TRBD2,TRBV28,TGTGCCAGCAGTTCCCCCCCCCCGACTAGCGCGGGCGAGCAGTACTTC,CASSSPPPTSAGEQYF
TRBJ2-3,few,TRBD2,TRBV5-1,TGCGCCAGCAGCCGAGATAGCGGGGGGCCGAACACAGATACGCAGTATTTT,CASSRDSGGPNTDTQYF
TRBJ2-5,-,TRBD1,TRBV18,TGTGCCAGCTCATCTCCTACAGGGGTTACTGGCGAGACCCAGTACTTC,CASSSPTGVTGETQYF
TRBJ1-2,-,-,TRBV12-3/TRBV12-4,TGTGCCAGCAGTTTTCGGGGCGATGTAGGGCACGGCGGCTACACCTTC,CASSFRGDVGHGGYTF
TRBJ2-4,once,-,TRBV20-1,TGCAGTGCTAGAGGGGCGGGGTACCCAAACATTCAGTACTTC,CSARGAGYPNIQYF
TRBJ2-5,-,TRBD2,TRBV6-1,TGTGCCAGCAGTCCACTGACTAGCGGGGGGGCCCAGGGATTGAATGAGCAGTACTTC,CASSPLTSGGAQGLNEQYF
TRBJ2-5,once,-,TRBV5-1,TGCGCCAGCAGCCCCCCCGAGGGTGGGCAGTACTTC,CASSPPEGGQYF
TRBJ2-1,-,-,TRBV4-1,TGCGCCAGCAGCCAAGTATTAGCGATGCAAGAGACCCAGTTCTTC,CASSQVLAMQETQFF
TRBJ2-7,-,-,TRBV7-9,TGTGCCAGCAGCTTAATTGGGATCCCGACTGACGAGCAGTACTTC,CASSLIGIPTDEQYF
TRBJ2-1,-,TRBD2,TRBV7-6,TGTGCCAGCAGCTCCCCCGGGGGACTAGCGGGAGGGCACGAGAATGAGCAGTTCTTC,CASSSPGGLAGGHENEQFF
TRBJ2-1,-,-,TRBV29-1,TGCAGCGTCGAGGGACAATCCAACCCAAATGAGCAGTTCTTC,CSVEGQSNPNEQFF
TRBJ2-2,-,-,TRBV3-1,TGTGCCAGCAGCCTCGTCCTGGTGGGGGAGCTGTTTTTT,CASSLVLVGELFF
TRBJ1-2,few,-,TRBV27,TGTGCCAGCAGTCGAATTGAAGGCGGGACGGGTGGCTACACCTTC,CASSRIEGGTGGYTF
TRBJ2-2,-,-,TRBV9,TGTGCCAGCAGCGCGCAGATAGCGGAAAACACCGGGGAGCTGTTTTTT,CASSAQIAENTGELFF
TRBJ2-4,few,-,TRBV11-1,TGTGCCAGCAGCTTCAATGGAGGGGGCGGAAACATTCAGTACTTC,CASSFNGGGGNIQYF
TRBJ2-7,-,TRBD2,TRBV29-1,TGCAGCGTTATCGGGAGGGCCGGGGGTCTTGTCTACGAGCAGTACTTC,CSVIGRAGGLVYEQYF
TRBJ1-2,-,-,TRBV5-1,TGCGCCTGCAGCTTGGTTGGGCACTATGGCTACACCTTC,CACSLVGHYGYTF
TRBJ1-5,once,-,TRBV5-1,TGCGCCAGCAGCTCCCAGAGGGGTGATCAGCCCCAGCATTTT,CASSSQRGDQPQHF
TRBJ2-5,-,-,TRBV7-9,TGTGCCAGCAGCTTGGGTTATAGTTTCCAAGAGACCCAGTACTTC,CASSLGYSFQETQYF
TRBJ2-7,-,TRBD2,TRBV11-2,TGTGCCAGCCGAGCTAGCGGGGGCCTCTACAATGAGCAGTACTTC,CASRASGGLYNEQYF